This TCR beta chain was retrieved from a study of technical replicates of blood from a handful of donors. The CDR3 is 15 amino acids. Trimming took 2 bases from V and 3 from J; bases not matched to a gene: 4. The germline V gene has CDR1 MDHEN and CDR2 SYDVKM. Assay used: immunoSEQ multiplex PCR; TCRdb lists only in-frame clones, some missing. Of around 68,000 clones listed, 91% are singletons. This rearrangement joins TRBV28 to TRBJ2-7; 10 bases line up with TRBD2. Sequencing was performed on T cells isolated from PBMCs. The receptor was isolated from a human donor in good health. Some clones in this sample may be carry-over from other donors' samples. CDR3 sequence: CASSLILAGVYEQYF. The CDR3 region has the DNA TGTGCCAGCAGTTTAATTCTAGCGGGAGTCTACGAGCAGTACTTC.